One sample yielded the 23 T cell receptor beta chains listed below, sequenced in a study of beta chain features in type 1 diabetes. Study-wide findings and caveats: Type 1 diabetes patients had moderately but significantly shorter TCRB CDR3s in all four CD4+ subsets.

The antigens these receptors bind are not known. Isolated RNA was reverse transcribed in full, so expressed TCRB transcripts were sequenced. The table came from immunoSEQ multiplex PCR; TCRdb's copy has only in-frame clones and leaves some out. The top ten clones hold 0.022% of a sample with hundreds of thousands of clones, 10% to 15% of them seen once. Sequencing input: naive CD4+ T cells from blood. These receptors were collected from a man aged 18 to 29 with type 1 diabetes.

In this sample, this clone turned up a few times. The chain employs TRBV5-4 and TRBJ2-1, with D perhaps assigned TRBD1 or TRBD2 (5 bases each). Germline values: CDR1 SGHNT, CDR2 YYREEE (reference sequence). Trimming took off 1 base at V and 4 bases at J, with 18 bases between the two ends. The CDR3 has 17 amino acids. The DNA for the CDR3 is TGTGCCAGCAGCTTGCTTACCTTGGGGACGAATTACAATGAGCAGTTCTTC. Translation: CASSLLTLGTNYNEQFF.

This clone was picked up a small number of times. V and J are TRBV5-1 and TRBJ1-1; D may be TRBD1 (6 bases). Trimming left V 4 bases short and J 2 bases short, with 15 bases between. The CDR3 extends over 15 amino acids. Germline V gives CDR1 SGHRS, CDR2 YFSETQ. The CDR3 region has the DNA TGCGCCAGCAGCATACCCGGGACAATAAACACTGAAGCTTTCTTT. It specifies CASSIPGTINTEAFF.

The chain has TRBV28 and TRBJ2-7, with D possibly TRBD1 on 5 matching bases. Trimming left V 10 bases short and J 5 bases short, with 15 bases between. The germline CDR1 and CDR2 sequences are MDHEN and SYDVKM. The CDR3 consists of 12 residues. The CDR3 spells CAIQGGLNEQYF. The DNA for the CDR3 is TGTGCCATCCAGGGTGGATTAAACGAGCAGTACTTC. Together with reference TRBV28 and TRBJ2-7, the CDR3 gives the full variable domain: DVKVTQSSRYLVKRTGEKVFLECVQDMDHENMFWYRQDPGLGLRLIYFSYDVKMKEKGDIPEGYSVSREKKERFSLILESASTNQTSMYLCAIQGGLNEQYFGPGTRLTVT.

This clone appeared a few times. This rearrangement joins TRBV29-1 to TRBJ1-1; 8 bases map to TRBD1. CDR1 and CDR2 from the germline V gene are SQVTM and ANQGSEA. Unmatched junction bases numbered 6, after V lost 6 bases and J lost 0 bases. The CDR3 is 14 amino acids. The CDR3 DNA sequence: TGCAGCGTCGGACAGGGTGGGATGAACACTGAAGCTTTCTTT. As protein: CSVGQGGMNTEAFF.

The chain links TRBV6-5 to TRBJ2-2; the D is unclear. The CDR3 totals 13 residues. V was pared by 2 bases and J by 3 bases, with 4 bases between. Germline CDR1 and CDR2: MNHEY and SVGAGI. This CDR3 is CASSYPYTGELFF. As DNA, the CDR3 is TGTGCCAGCAGTTACCCCTACACCGGGGAGCTGTTTTTT.

The sample holds a few counts of this clone. The chain employs TRBV5-4 and TRBJ1-2; D not resolved. Trimming shortened V by 0 bases and J by 4 bases, and 13 bases separated the two germline ends. CDR1 is SGHNT and CDR2 is YYREEE in the germline V gene (reference sequence). The CDR3 is 15 amino acids. As DNA, the CDR3 is TGTGCCAGCAGCTTGGTCGGACGGAATCGCTATGGCTACACCTTC. Its protein is CASSLVGRNRYGYTF.

The chain couples TRBV27 to TRBJ1-2; 8 bases agree with TRBD1. Germline CDR1 MNHEY, CDR2 SMNVEV (reference sequence). Trimming removed 5 bases from V and 5 bases from J; junction bases left unmatched: 4. This CDR3 comprises 13 residues. CDR3 sequence: CASSPGTGYGYTF. CDR3 DNA sequence: TGTGCCAGCAGTCCCGGGACAGGATATGGCTACACCTTC.

The CDR3 here is CASSWGILGETQYF. The CDR3 DNA sequence: TGTGCCAGCAGCTGGGGGATCCTCGGAGAGACCCAGTACTTC. The J gene is TRBJ2-5, the V gene TRBV5-4, with D perhaps assigned TRBD1 or TRBD2 (5 bases each). This CDR3 is 14 amino acids long. The V end lost 3 bases, the J end lost 4 bases, and 13 bases lay between the germline ends. The germline V gene has CDR1 SGHNT and CDR2 YYREEE (reference sequence).

The chain recombines TRBV14 with TRBJ2-7; TRBD2 matches 13 bases. The V segment lost 1 base and the J segment 7 bases; nucleotides outside the gene matches: 1. CDR1 is SGHDN and CDR2 is FVKESK in the germline V gene. This CDR3 spans 14 amino acids. The CDR3 DNA is TGTGCCAGCAGCCAAGGACTAGCGGGGGGAGAGCAGTACTTC. It specifies CASSQGLAGGEQYF.

CDR3 DNA sequence: TGTGCCTGCCAGGGGACAGGGAGGTTGGGCACCGGGGAGCTGTTTTTT. It codes for CACQGTGRLGTGELFF. The chain uses TRBV30 and TRBJ2-2, with 9 bases aligning to TRBD1. V lost 6 bases to trimming and J lost 4 bases; unmatched junction nucleotides: 12. From germline, CDR1 is GTSNPN and CDR2 SVGIG (reference sequence). This CDR3 is 16 amino acids long.

The genes are TRBV7-9 and TRBJ2-6; no definite D call. The CDR3 contains 17 residues. Trimming removed 5 bases at V and 0 bases at J, with 14 bases between. Germline CDR1 and CDR2: SEHNR and FQNEAQ (reference sequence). CDR3 amino acids: CASSVLTEISGANVLTF. The CDR3 DNA follows: TGTGCCAGCAGCGTTCTAACAGAGATCTCTGGGGCCAACGTCCTGACTTTC. The full variable domain, rest sourced from reference TRBV7-9 and TRBJ2-6, is DTGVSQNPRHKITKRGQNVTFRCDPISEHNRLYWYRQTLGQGPEFLTYFQNEAQLEKSRLLSDRFSAERPKGSFSTLEIQRTEQGDSAMYLCASSVLTEISGANVLTFGAGSRLTVL.

This clone was observed a handful of times. The chain joins TRBV6-5 to TRBJ2-7; D may be TRBD1 or TRBD2 (6 bases each). The CDR3 contains 15 residues. Trimming took off 3 bases at V and 3 bases at J, with 15 bases between the two ends. The germline gives CDR1 MNHEY, CDR2 SVGAGI. DNA of the CDR3: TGTGCCAGCAGTTATACAGGGTTCGGGGGCTACGAGCAGTACTTC. This codes for CASSYTGFGGYEQYF.

The J gene is TRBJ2-5, the V gene TRBV7-2; 9 bases are shared with TRBD1. V dropped 1 base and J dropped 4; count of bases not matched to a gene: 7. The CDR3 covers 16 residues. Looked up from germline, CDR1 is SGHTA and CDR2 is FQGNSA. The CDR3 loop reads CASSLEGTGYTETQYF. CDR3 nucleotides: TGTGCCAGCAGCTTAGAAGGGACAGGGTATACAGAGACCCAGTACTTC.

A few counts support this clone. The chain uses TRBV2 and TRBJ1-6, with D maybe TRBD1 (6 bases). Trimming removed 6 bases at V and 0 bases at J, with 9 bases between. This CDR3 contains 15 residues. CDR1 is SNHLY and CDR2 is FYNNEI in the germline V gene. This CDR3 reads CASRPGHSYNSPLHF. The CDR3 DNA is TGTGCCAGCAGACCGGGACACTCCTATAATTCACCCCTCCACTTT.

J is TRBJ2-5 and V is TRBV15; tentative D call: TRBD2 (6 bases). Germline V gives CDR1 LNHNV, CDR2 YYDKDF (reference sequence). Trimming left V 7 bases short and J 1 base short, with 7 bases between. This CDR3 region has 12 residues. The CDR3 DNA sequence: TGTGCCACCACAGCGGGCCAAGAGACCCAGTACTTC. It specifies CATTAGQETQYF.

The V gene is TRBV5-1, the J gene TRBJ2-1; no firm D call. CDR1 SGHRS and CDR2 YFSETQ come from the germline V gene. CDR3 length equals 15 residues. Trimming removed 1 base from V and 8 bases from J, with 16 bases in between. The CDR3 here is CASSLRFEGLDEQFF. In DNA form, the CDR3 reads TGCGCCAGCAGCTTGCGATTCGAAGGGTTAGATGAGCAGTTCTTC.

Comments on this clone: Other DNA variants within this sample encode the same CDR3. The chain combines TRBV27 with TRBJ1-5, with TRBD1 matching 9 bases. V shed 5 bases and J 4 bases; nucleotides not matched to a gene: 6. The CDR3 totals 15 residues. The germline CDR1 and CDR2 sequences are MNHEY and SMNVEV (reference sequence). The CDR3 is CASSPLQGANQPQHF. The CDR3 DNA reads as TGTGCCAGCAGTCCCCTACAGGGGGCGAATCAGCCCCAGCATTTT.

This clone turned up a few times. The chain recombines TRBV6-6 with TRBJ1-1, with D possibly being TRBD1 (6 bases). Germline-derived CDR1 and CDR2 are MNHNY and SVGAGI (reference sequence). This CDR3 is 13 amino acids long. The V end lost 6 bases, the J end lost 6 bases, and 14 bases lay between the germline ends. CDR3 in amino acids: CASSRDTIPEAFF. The DNA of the CDR3 is TGTGCCAGCAGCCGGGACACAATACCTGAAGCTTTCTTT.

A few counts support this clone. CDR3 nucleotides: TGTGCCAGCAGCTCCGGGACGGAAGACTACGAGCAGTACTTC. Its protein product is CASSSGTEDYEQYF. The chain uses TRBV13 and TRBJ2-7; D is perhaps TRBD1 or TRBD2 (5 bases each). Trimming shortened V by 4 bases and J by 3 bases, and 13 bases separated the two germline ends. The CDR3 loop spans 14 amino acids. Per germline, CDR1 PRHDT and CDR2 FYEKMQ (reference sequence).

V is TRBV9 and J is TRBJ2-1, with D perhaps TRBD1 (6 bases). Looked up from germline, CDR1 is SGDLS and CDR2 is YYNGEE. The CDR3 has 14 residues. V shed 0 bases and J shed 7 bases, with 11 bases lying between them. CDR3 protein: CASSVGGTQNEQFF. The CDR3, as DNA: TGTGCCAGCAGCGTAGGGGGGACACAGAATGAGCAGTTCTTC.

This clone has just a few counts. This rearrangement joins TRBV27 to TRBJ1-1, with TRBD1 matching over 7 bases. V trimming: 5 bases; J trimming: 1 base; junction bases outside the gene matches: 10. The CDR3 totals 16 residues. Germline V gene lookup returns CDR1 MNHEY and CDR2 SMNVEV (reference sequence). This CDR3 is CASSIGQVGENTEAFF. The CDR3 region has the DNA TGTGCCAGCAGTATAGGACAGGTTGGGGAGAACACTGAAGCTTTCTTT.

The V and J genes are TRBV18 and TRBJ2-2, with 8 bases lining up with TRBD1. With 4 bases clipped from V and 4 bases from J, the junction kept 8 bases outside the gene matches. This CDR3 has 16 residues. Germline CDR1 reads KGHSH; CDR2 reads LQKENI. The CDR3: CASSQVETGVTGELFF. DNA of the CDR3: TGTGCCAGCTCACAAGTCGAGACAGGGGTCACCGGGGAGCTGTTTTTT.

This clone has a handful of counts. In DNA form, the CDR3 reads TGTGCCTGGAGTAGGACGGGGGGGCCCAATGAGCAGTTCTTC. Translation: CAWSRTGGPNEQFF. This chain joins TRBV30 and TRBJ2-1; 8 nucleotides align to TRBD2. Germline values: CDR1 GTSNPN, CDR2 SVGIG (reference sequence). Trimming took 2 bases from V and 6 from J; bases not matched to a gene: 6. This CDR3 has 14 residues.